The 20 T cell receptor beta chains given below trace back to one sample, sequenced in a study of shared clonotypes between healthy human individuals. Assay used: immunoSEQ multiplex PCR; TCRdb lists only in-frame clones, some missing. The sample lists approximately 500,000 clones, almost 97% seen once, with roughly 0.06% in the top ten. The sequencing sample was made of naive CD4+ T cells sorted from blood. Sample subset: CD45RA+ positively selected. Source of these receptors: a woman in her thirties in good health.

The chain is built from TRBV28 and TRBJ2-2; possibly TRBD2 for D (5 bases). CDR3 length: 12 amino acids. Per the germline V gene, CDR1 is MDHEN and CDR2 is SYDVKM. Between the trimmed V and J ends, which lost 7 bases and 6 bases, there was a span of 9 bases. The CDR3 here is CASTVRAGELFF. CDR3 nucleotides: TGTGCCAGCACCGTGCGGGCCGGGGAGCTGTTTTTT.

The chain joins TRBV27 to TRBJ2-7; 7 bases align to TRBD2. The CDR3 runs to 16 residues. CDR1 and CDR2 (germline): MNHEY, SMNVEV (reference sequence). The V gene end was trimmed by 6 bases and the J gene end by 1 base; junction bases not matched to a gene: 12. The CDR3 here is CASRLSGPLRSYEQYF. Here the CDR3 DNA reads TGTGCCAGCAGACTTAGCGGGCCCCTTCGGTCCTACGAGCAGTACTTC.

The chain joins TRBV6-1 to TRBJ1-2; the D is unclear. CDR3 size: 13 residues. V lost 2 bases and J 8 bases, leaving 12 bases between the germline ends. The germline V gene encodes CDR1 MNHNS and CDR2 SASEGT. Here the CDR3 DNA reads TGTGCCAGCAGTGAACAGGTGTCGGAAGGCTACACCTTC. This sequence encodes CASSEQVSEGYTF.

This sequence joins TRBV7-8 and TRBJ2-7; 10 positions match TRBD1. The CDR3 totals 15 residues. Germline V gene sequence: CDR1 SGHVS, CDR2 FQNEAQ. Germline trimming cut 3 bases from V and 1 base from J; bases unmatched to any gene: 3. The CDR3 DNA reads as TGTGCCAGCAGCTTCGGGGGACAGGGGTCCTACGAGCAGTACTTC. Amino acids: CASSFGGQGSYEQYF. Based on the CDR3 plus reference TRBV7-8 and TRBJ2-7, the full variable domain is GAGVSQSPRYKVAKRGQDVALRCDPISGHVSLFWYQQALGQGPEFLTYFQNEAQLDKSGLPSDRFFAERPEGSVSTLKIQRTQQEDSAVYLCASSFGGQGSYEQYFGPGTRLTVT.

This sequence joins TRBV5-1 and TRBJ1-6; TRBD1 might be the D (5 bases). Trimming pared 0 bases from V and 10 bases from J, leaving 8 bases between. Germline V gives CDR1 SGHRS, CDR2 YFSETQ. This CDR3 comprises 13 residues. Here the CDR3 reads CASSLAGRSPLHF. The CDR3 DNA reads as TGCGCCAGCAGCTTGGCGGGACGATCACCCCTCCACTTT.

The gene calls are TRBV4-1 and TRBJ1-4; the D gene is possibly TRBD1 (6 bases). Trimming removed 1 base at V and 0 bases at J, with 9 bases between. Germline V gene lookup returns CDR1 MGHRA and CDR2 YSYEKL. The CDR3 has 16 residues. CDR3 region: CASSQAGVATNEKLFF. The CDR3 nucleotides read TGCGCCAGCAGCCAAGCAGGGGTTGCAACTAATGAAAAACTGTTTTTT.

The gene calls are TRBV7-9 and TRBJ1-5; D gene ambiguous. The V end was cut by 5 bases, the J end by 3 bases, with 8 bases between. This CDR3 has 13 amino acids. Germline V lookup: CDR1 SEHNR, CDR2 FQNEAQ (reference sequence). For the CDR3, the DNA is TGTGCCAGCAGCCTTTCCCCCAATCAGCCCCAGCATTTT. Residues: CASSLSPNQPQHF.

The chain recombines TRBV7-3 with TRBJ2-1; 10 bases match TRBD2. With 5 bases clipped from V and 5 bases from J, the junction kept 6 bases outside the gene matches. Germline V gives CDR1 SGHTA, CDR2 FQGTGA. The CDR3 totals 15 residues. The CDR3 coding sequence is TGTGCCAGCAGCCCCGGGACTAGCGTAAACAATGAGCAGTTCTTC. Translated: CASSPGTSVNNEQFF.

This clone was detected once. The chain carries TRBV6-1 and TRBJ1-5; unclear D gene. CDR1 MNHNS and CDR2 SASEGT come from the germline V gene. Between the trimmed V and J ends, which lost 6 bases and 2 bases, there was a span of 14 bases. The CDR3 spans 15 residues. The CDR3 loop is CASRPRVRGNQPQHF. The CDR3 nucleotides read TGTGCCAGCAGGCCGAGGGTAAGGGGCAATCAGCCCCAGCATTTT.

V usage is TRBV5-1 and J usage is TRBJ2-5; no clear D gene. V was shortened by 4 bases and J by 1 base, with 8 bases between the two germline ends. CDR3 length equals 13 residues. Germline V gives CDR1 SGHRS, CDR2 YFSETQ. The CDR3 nucleotides are TGCGCCAGCAGCCACGTGGCCCAAGAGACCCAGTACTTC. Protein: CASSHVAQETQYF.

This chain links TRBV10-3 with TRBJ2-1; D is ambiguous. Per the germline V gene, CDR1 is ENHRY and CDR2 is SYGVKD. The CDR3 runs 12 residues. The V end lost 6 bases, the J end lost 7 bases, and 10 bases lay between the germline ends. The CDR3 nucleotides are TGTGCCATCAGCGTAGCCTGGAATGAGCAGTTCTTC. The encoded protein is CAISVAWNEQFF.

This clone was seen a few times. The chain is built from TRBV29-1 and TRBJ1-2; no firm D call. Germline V gene data show CDR1 as SQVTM and CDR2 as ANQGSEA. The CDR3 contains 12 residues. V lost 3 bases to trimming and J lost 2 bases, with 7 bases between them. CDR3: CSVDGRNYGYTF. The CDR3 DNA reads as TGCAGCGTTGATGGAAGGAACTATGGCTACACCTTC.

J is TRBJ2-2 and V is TRBV6-1, with TRBD2 matching over 13 bases. The junction had 8 bases not matched to a gene; V was cut back by 1 base and J by 6 bases. Per the germline V gene, CDR1 is MNHNS and CDR2 is SASEGT. The CDR3 length is 18 residues. In nucleotides, the CDR3 is TGTGCCAGCAGTGAAGGACCGGGACTAGCGGGATGGGCCGGGGAGCTGTTTTTT. It specifies CASSEGPGLAGWAGELFF.

J is TRBJ1-2 and V is TRBV5-1; 10 bases match TRBD1. The CDR3 consists of 15 residues. Germline CDR1 is SGHRS and CDR2 is YFSETQ. V gave up 2 bases and J gave up 6 bases; unmatched junction bases: 7. The CDR3 bases are TGCGCCAGCAGCTTTAAGTCGGGGACAGGGGATGGCTACACCTTC. Its protein product is CASSFKSGTGDGYTF.

CDR3 nucleotide sequence: TGTGCCAGCAGTTCCCAGACCTACGAGCAGTACTTC. Its translation is CASSSQTYEQYF. The rearrangement uses TRBV6-5 and TRBJ2-7; no definite D call. Trimming removed 4 bases at V and 2 bases at J, with 6 bases between. Germline CDR1 and CDR2: MNHEY and SVGAGI. The CDR3 covers 12 residues.

This clone occurred once. The rearrangement joins TRBV18 to TRBJ2-6, with D possibly being TRBD1 (5 bases). Trimming shortened V by 2 bases and J by 4 bases, and 15 bases separated the two germline ends. Germline V gene lookup returns CDR1 KGHSH and CDR2 LQKENI. CDR3 size: 17 residues. The CDR3 reads CASSPFQGNTGANVLTF. The CDR3 nucleotides read TGTGCCAGCTCACCATTTCAGGGTAATACCGGGGCCAACGTCCTGACTTTC.

This clone was observed a few times. Other DNA sequences in the same sample also yield this CDR3. The V gene is TRBV4-1, the J gene TRBJ2-2, with 12 bases fitting TRBD2. CDR3 length: 15 amino acids. Unmatched junction bases numbered 1, after V lost 4 bases and J lost 4 bases. Germline V gives CDR1 MGHRA, CDR2 YSYEKL. The CDR3 DNA is TGCGCCAGCAGCCCGGGACTAGCGGGCACCGGGGAGCTGTTTTTT. It translates to CASSPGLAGTGELFF.

This chain connects TRBV27 to TRBJ2-7; D is ambiguous. Trimming left V 3 bases short and J 2 bases short, with 11 bases between. The CDR3 sequence is 14 residues long. Germline lookup yields CDR1 MNHEY and CDR2 SMNVEV (reference sequence). DNA of the CDR3: TGTGCCAGCAGTTTCGCGCCTACCGCCTACGAGCAGTACTTC. Translation gives CASSFAPTAYEQYF.

This sequence joins TRBV19 and TRBJ1-5, with TRBD1 identical over 8 bases. The CDR3 contains 13 residues. Germline lookup yields CDR1 LNHDA and CDR2 SQIVND (reference sequence). The ends lost 6 bases at V and 5 bases at J; junction bases unmatched: 3. The CDR3 sequence is CASRGQGHQPQHF. As DNA, the CDR3 is TGTGCCAGTAGAGGACAGGGTCATCAGCCCCAGCATTTT.

The chain uses TRBV28 and TRBJ1-2; D is unclear. Trimming took off 1 base at V and 7 bases at J, with 7 bases between the two ends. Germline V gene data show CDR1 as MDHEN and CDR2 as SYDVKM. This CDR3 contains 12 residues. This CDR3 is CASSLLAGGYTF. The CDR3 DNA reads as TGTGCCAGCAGTTTATTGGCGGGTGGCTACACCTTC.